The source of this TCR beta chain is a study of blood T cell repertoires in COVID-19. Study-level background: Specimens from acute and convalescent COVID-19 originated in the United States, Italy and Spain. Sources were T cells, B-cell-depleted T cells, or PBMCs; the material itself was cDNA or gDNA.

CDR1 MNHEY and CDR2 SVGAGI come from the germline V gene. The V and J ends lost 7 bases and 12 bases respectively, with 19 bases between them. CDR3 length: 13 amino acids. Using immunoSEQ multiplex PCR, the repertoire was profiled, and TCRdb retains in-frame clones only, with some absent. The data show 200,000 to 250,000 clones, 92% seen once. This chain connects TRBV6-5 to TRBJ2-1; D is perhaps TRBD2 (5 bases). The TCR originated in a man aged 25-45 years with COVID-19, enrolled during active disease. The sequencing input was peripheral blood. CDR3 sequence (DNA): TGTGCCAGCAAGCAGTTAGGGTCGGCGGGGCAGTTCTTC. Its translation: CASKQLGSAGQFF.